This T cell receptor beta chain came from a study of prognosis after radiotherapy for stage I lung cancer. Across the study: Around 13 of the patients were found to have newly diagnosed primary stage I lung tumors, and five were living with oligometastatic NSCLC after surgical resection of the primary tumor. In this cohort, no one received concurrent therapy with stereotactic body radiotherapy.

CDR1 and CDR2 from the germline V gene are LNHDA and SQIVND (reference sequence). This CDR3 is built from 15 residues. Starting from genomic DNA, TCR beta CDR3 was amplified through two-round multiplex PCR. Primers (each specific to one TRBV or TRBJ gene) were used in first-round PCR. TCRdb processed the multiplex PCR reads anew with MiXCR; each CDR3 protein has one entry. This repertoire shows approximately 25,000 distinct CDR3 sequences, around 46% found once; its top ten account for 15%. Study outcomes and limitations: Among patients who developed distant metastases, Shannon entropy after stereotactic body radiation therapy was lower. Stereotactic body radiation therapy was followed by fewer unique TCR clones, median approximately 9,100 versus 7,200.

On this clonotype itself: Its antigen is currently unknown. Sequence at one end of the junction differs from germline and may be a read error.

Sequencing used PBMCs, obtained before or after stereotactic body radiation therapy (not recorded which). The rearrangement uses TRBV19 and TRBJ2-5; D may be TRBD1 or TRBD2 (5 bases each). The sequence derives from a donor over 45 with non-small cell lung cancer. The CDR3 loop reads CTSSGMGTRVATQYF. The CDR3 coding sequence is TGTACCAGTAGTGGGATGGGGACCAGGGTGGCTACCCAGTACTTC.